This is a list of T cell receptor beta chains from one sample in a study of T cells in localized non-small cell lung cancer. TCRdb's copy holds only in-frame clones and misses some; the assay was immunoSEQ multiplex PCR. The sample holds roughly 89,000 clones; approximately 91% are singletons and the top ten take over 4%. Here the sequenced sample was PBMCs, taken before any cancer treatment. These receptor sequences come from a woman between 35 and 70 years old with stage II squamous cell lung carcinoma. Each CDR3 is given with its conserved first and last residue. A D gene is named only where the DNA matches it firmly. Expanded clones are given a class, and other clones once, few, many or no size at all.

D: TRBD1; J: TRBJ1-5; size: NA; V: TRBV11-2; DNA: TGTGCCAGCAGCTTAGATCACGACAGGGGCAATCAGCCCCAGCATTTT; CDR3: CASSLDHDRGNQPQHF
D: NA; J: TRBJ2-5; size: NA; V: TRBV2; DNA: TGTGCCAGCAGGGGGCTGGACCAAGAGACCCAGTACTTC; CDR3: CASRGLDQETQYF
D: NA; J: TRBJ1-6; size: few; V: TRBV6-1; DNA: TGTGCCAGCAGGCTCAAAGATTCACCCCTCCACTTT; CDR3: CASRLKDSPLHF
D: NA; J: TRBJ2-3; size: NA; V: TRBV6-1; DNA: TGTGCCAGCAGGAATTCCCCAACAGGCGATGCGCAGTATTTT; CDR3: CASRNSPTGDAQYF
D: NA; J: TRBJ1-5; size: NA; V: TRBV7-8; DNA: TGTGCCAGCAGCCAAGGCATGGGACAATATAGCAATCAGCCCCAGCATTTT; CDR3: CASSQGMGQYSNQPQHF
D: NA; J: TRBJ2-2; size: NA; V: TRBV29-1; DNA: TGCAGCGTTGCTAGGGGGAACACCGGGGAGCTGTTTTTT; CDR3: CSVARGNTGELFF
D: NA; J: TRBJ2-1; size: NA; V: TRBV9; DNA: TGTGCCAGCAGCCCAGGTGGCTCCTACAATGAGCAGTTCTTC; CDR3: CASSPGGSYNEQFF
D: NA; J: TRBJ2-1; size: NA; V: TRBV7-7; DNA: TGTGCCAGCAGCCTTGGAAGGGTCAATGAGCAGTTCTTC; CDR3: CASSLGRVNEQFF
D: NA; J: TRBJ1-5; size: NA; V: TRBV5-8; DNA: TGTGCCAGCAGCTTGGAGGGGGGTTTGGGTCAGCCCCAGCATTTT; CDR3: CASSLEGGLGQPQHF
D: NA; J: TRBJ2-7; size: NA; V: TRBV19; DNA: TGTGCCAGTAGTATGGGCACCTCCTACGAGCAGTACTTC; CDR3: CASSMGTSYEQYF
D: TRBD1; J: TRBJ1-1; size: once; V: TRBV30; DNA: TGTGCCTGGAGTGGGCAGGGGGCCGCTGAAGCTTTCTTT; CDR3: CAWSGQGAAEAFF
D: NA; J: TRBJ2-1; size: NA; V: TRBV15; DNA: TGTGCCACCAGCAGATCCCCACTGGACGAGAATGAGCAGTTCTTC; CDR3: CATSRSPLDENEQFF
D: NA; J: TRBJ1-2; size: NA; V: TRBV5-6; DNA: TGTGCCAGCAGAGCCGGGACCCCCCTTCGGGGCTACACCTTC; CDR3: CASRAGTPLRGYTF
D: NA; J: TRBJ2-1; size: NA; V: TRBV5-1; DNA: TGCGCCAGCAGCTTAAAGGGTTTATACAATGAGCAGTTCTTC; CDR3: CASSLKGLYNEQFF
D: NA; J: TRBJ2-3; size: NA; V: TRBV29-1; DNA: TGCAGCGTTGACGGCCCAAGCACAGATACGCAGTATTTT; CDR3: CSVDGPSTDTQYF
D: TRBD2; J: TRBJ2-1; size: NA; V: TRBV5-1; DNA: TGCGCCAGCAGCCCAAGACTAGCGGGAGACGAGCAGTTCTTC; CDR3: CASSPRLAGDEQFF
D: NA; J: TRBJ1-3; size: NA; V: TRBV7-9; DNA: TGTGCCAGCAGCCCTATGGCGGGGCCCAGCTCTGGAAACACCATATATTTT; CDR3: CASSPMAGPSSGNTIYF
D: NA; J: TRBJ2-2; size: NA; V: TRBV2; DNA: TGTGCCAGCAGAGCTTACGCGAACACCGGGGAGCTGTTTTTT; CDR3: CASRAYANTGELFF
D: NA; J: TRBJ1-2; size: NA; V: TRBV14; DNA: TGTGCCAGCAGCCAAGTACCCGGGACTGGCTACACCTTC; CDR3: CASSQVPGTGYTF
D: TRBD1; J: TRBJ1-3; size: NA; V: TRBV30; DNA: TGTGCCTGGAGTAGAGACAGGGGGGCTGGAAACACCATATATTTT; CDR3: CAWSRDRGAGNTIYF
D: NA; J: TRBJ2-5; size: NA; V: TRBV7-8; DNA: TGTGCCAGCAGCTTGCGCCTAGAGATGCAGTACTTC; CDR3: CASSLRLEMQYF
D: NA; J: TRBJ1-1; size: NA; V: TRBV19; DNA: TGTGCCAGTAGCCTGGGGGCCCTCTCAAACACTGAAGCTTTCTTT; CDR3: CASSLGALSNTEAFF
D: NA; J: TRBJ2-2; size: NA; V: TRBV19; DNA: TGTGCCAGTAAAATAGGCACCGGGGAGCTGTTTTTT; CDR3: CASKIGTGELFF
D: NA; J: TRBJ1-1; size: NA; V: TRBV28; DNA: TGTGCCAGCACCTGGGGGGGGAACACTGAAGCTTTCTTT; CDR3: CASTWGGNTEAFF
D: NA; J: TRBJ1-6; size: NA; V: TRBV18; DNA: TGTGCCAGCTCACCAACACCTAGCTCCTATAATTCACCCCTCCACTTT; CDR3: CASSPTPSSYNSPLHF
D: TRBD2; J: TRBJ2-2; size: NA; V: TRBV5-1; DNA: TGCGCCAGCAGCTTGGGGGCCGGGGGGATGAACACCGGGGAGCTGTTTTTT; CDR3: CASSLGAGGMNTGELFF
D: NA; J: TRBJ2-4; size: once; V: TRBV29-1; DNA: TGCAGCGTTGAAGGACCAGCCAAAAACATTCAGTACTTC; CDR3: CSVEGPAKNIQYF
D: NA; J: TRBJ1-5; size: NA; V: TRBV5-8; DNA: TGTGCCAGCAGCCCGCAGGACGACTCACCCCGCCAGCATTTT; CDR3: CASSPQDDSPRQHF
D: NA; J: TRBJ2-1; size: NA; V: TRBV28; DNA: TGTGCCAGCAGCAAAGTTCAGGGTACCGGGGATTACAATGAGCAGTTCTTC; CDR3: CASSKVQGTGDYNEQFF
D: NA; J: TRBJ1-1; size: few; V: TRBV12-5; DNA: TGTGCTAGTGGTAAAGACGGGAACACTGAAGCTTTCTTT; CDR3: CASGKDGNTEAFF
D: NA; J: TRBJ2-3; size: NA; V: TRBV6-1; DNA: TGTGCCAGCAGTGAAACAGGGTCACGGAGAGATACGCAGTATTTT; CDR3: CASSETGSRRDTQYF
D: TRBD2; J: TRBJ2-5; size: NA; V: TRBV6-1; DNA: TGTGCCAGCAGTGAACTAGCGGGGGGACCCCAAGAGACCCAGTACTTC; CDR3: CASSELAGGPQETQYF
D: NA; J: TRBJ2-3; size: NA; V: TRBV7-2; DNA: TGTGCCAGCAGCCTCCTAGGACACCCCACAGATACGCAGTATTTT; CDR3: CASSLLGHPTDTQYF
D: NA; J: TRBJ1-1; size: NA; V: TRBV5-1; DNA: TGCGCCAGCAGCTTGGAGATCGGGCTGAACACTGAAGCTTTCTTT; CDR3: CASSLEIGLNTEAFF
D: NA; J: TRBJ1-5; size: NA; V: TRBV7-2; DNA: TGTGCCAGCAGCTTCGAGGGGCTAACCCCCAATCAGCCCCAGCATTTT; CDR3: CASSFEGLTPNQPQHF
D: TRBD2; J: TRBJ2-3; size: NA; V: TRBV19; DNA: TGTGCCAGTAGTGTGCGTACTAGCGGGCTAAGCACAGATACGCAGTATTTT; CDR3: CASSVRTSGLSTDTQYF
D: NA; J: TRBJ1-5; size: NA; V: TRBV6-1; DNA: TGTGCCAGCATTTGGGGGGTAGGTCAGCCCCAGCATTTT; CDR3: CASIWGVGQPQHF
D: TRBD1; J: TRBJ1-5; size: NA; V: TRBV6-1; DNA: TGTGCCAGCAGTGACACGGGTAAGGGGGCGAATCAGCCCCAGCATTTT; CDR3: CASSDTGKGANQPQHF
D: NA; J: TRBJ1-5; size: NA; V: TRBV5-4; DNA: TGTGCCAGCAGCTCATATGGTCAAGGTCAGCCCCAGCATTTT; CDR3: CASSSYGQGQPQHF
D: TRBD1; J: TRBJ2-7; size: NA; V: TRBV29-1; DNA: TGCAGCGTTGAGGTAGGGGACAGGGGGATCTACGAGCAGTACTTC; CDR3: CSVEVGDRGIYEQYF
D: NA; J: TRBJ1-2; size: NA; V: TRBV27; DNA: TGTGCCAGCAGTTTCTCTTTAGGGGATAACTATGGCTACACCTTC; CDR3: CASSFSLGDNYGYTF